This T cell receptor beta chain was recorded in a study of cytomegalovirus exposure and HLA in healthy donors. Points from the study as a whole: Researchers reported from a later analysis that most CMV-associated TCR beta chains appeared HLA-restricted. CMV serostatus alone was available as immune exposure information. Three chains linked to CMV were shown in vitro to be specific for CMV antigens.

Regarding this clone: Its antigen remains unidentified.

This PCR relied on a set of 60 Vbeta primers and 13 Jbeta primers. Assay used: immunoSEQ multiplex PCR; TCRdb lists only in-frame clones, some missing. The top ten hold 1.5% to 2.5% of the sample, which has about 160,000 clones, about 85% seen once. Trimming took off 10 bases at V and 3 bases at J, with 19 bases between the two ends. The CDR3 length is 15 residues. Germline V gene data show CDR1 as LNHDA and CDR2 as SQIVND (reference sequence). This clonotype was obtained from a man younger than 35 in good health and CMV-seronegative. The sample taken for sequencing was PBMCs. V usage is TRBV19 and J usage is TRBJ2-1, with a tentative D call TRBD1 (7 bases). The CDR3 coding sequence is TGTGCCACCACATCGGAGGGGGCTTACTACAATGAGCAGTTCTTC. This encodes CATTSEGAYYNEQFF. Full variable domain (outside the CDR3, taken from reference TRBV19 and TRBJ2-1): DGGITQSPKYLFRKEGQNVTLSCEQNLNHDAMYWYRQDPGQGLRLIYYSQIVNDFQKGDIAEGYSVSREKKESFPLTVTSAQKNPTAFYLCATTSEGAYYNEQFFGPGTRLTVL.